A single sample gave rise to the 18 T cell receptor beta chains below, sequenced in a study of blood T cell repertoires in COVID-19. TCRdb's table, derived via immunoSEQ multiplex PCR, lists solely in-frame clones and lacks some. The sample has a few hundred thousand clones, roughly 87% seen once; the top ten hold under 6%. Sequences were obtained from PBMCs or T cells enriched from blood (not recorded which). Every receptor here comes from a woman aged 25 to 45 who had recovered from COVID-19.

The chain joins TRBV11-2 to TRBJ1-6; a weak D match, TRBD1 (6 bases). V was trimmed by 2 bases and J by 4 bases, leaving 15 bases between them. Germline CDR1 SGHAT, CDR2 FQNNGV. The CDR3 consists of 17 residues. The DNA of the CDR3 is TGTGCCAGCAGCTTAAGTTACCAGGGGCCTTATAATTCACCCCTCCACTTT. Encoded protein: CASSLSYQGPYNSPLHF.

The J gene is TRBJ1-2, the V gene TRBV10-3, with no clear D. The V end was cut by 4 bases, the J end by 3 bases, with 3 bases between. This CDR3 has 11 amino acids. From germline, CDR1 is ENHRY and CDR2 SYGVKD. CDR3 protein: CAISAYYGYTF. The CDR3 nucleotides read TGTGCCATCAGTGCATACTATGGCTACACCTTC.

CDR3 nucleotides: TGCGCCAGCAGCTTGGCAGACACCAAGGTAAACGAGCAGTACTTC. It is translated as CASSLADTKVNEQYF. The gene calls are TRBV5-1 and TRBJ2-7; unclear D gene. The germline V and J ends were trimmed by 0 bases and 5 bases, with 15 bases remaining between them. The CDR3 has 15 residues. Germline assignment: CDR1 SGHRS and CDR2 YFSETQ. Looking up the rest from reference TRBV5-1 and TRBJ2-7 gives the full variable domain: KAGVTQTPRYLIKTRGQQVTLSCSPISGHRSVSWYQQTPGQGLQFLFEYFSETQRNKGNFPGRFSGRQFSNSRSEMNVSTLELGDSALYLCASSLADTKVNEQYFGPGTRLTVT.

J is TRBJ1-4 and V is TRBV5-1, with a weak D call TRBD1 (5 bases). The CDR3 loop spans 15 amino acids. Germline V gene data show CDR1 as SGHRS and CDR2 as YFSETQ. V gave up 4 bases and J gave up 8 bases, with 18 bases separating them. CDR3 sequence reads: CASSPGRQGREKLFF. DNA of the CDR3: TGCGCCAGCAGCCCGGGCCGGCAGGGCAGGGAAAAACTGTTTTTT.

CDR3 coding DNA: TGTGCCCAGGACAGGGGCGCAGATACGCAGTATTTT. Translated: CAQDRGADTQYF. V and J are TRBV6-4 and TRBJ2-3; 9 bases match TRBD1. This CDR3 has 12 amino acids. Germline V gene lookup returns CDR1 MRHNA and CDR2 SNTAGT. The trim removed 11 bases at V and 4 bases at J, leaving 4 bases unmatched.

The CDR3 DNA is TGTGCCCTGGGGACAGGGAATCATCAGCCCCAGCATTTT. Protein product: CALGTGNHQPQHF. V is TRBV30 and J is TRBJ1-5, with TRBD1 matching over 9 bases. Germline V lookup: CDR1 GTSNPN, CDR2 SVGIG (reference sequence). The CDR3 totals 13 residues. J lost 5 bases, V lost 8 bases, and 7 bases had no gene match.

V and J are TRBV5-6 and TRBJ1-2; 9 positions agree with TRBD1. CDR1 SGHDT and CDR2 YYEEEE come from the germline V gene. The V and J ends lost 2 bases and 8 bases, in that order; junction bases with no gene match: 13. The CDR3 is 16 amino acids. DNA of the CDR3: TGTGCCAGCAGCTTCCAGCTCGGGACAGGGTTTGGCGGCTACACCTTC. Its translation is CASSFQLGTGFGGYTF.

V gene TRBV2 combines with J gene TRBJ1-2; no reliable D call. V lost 4 bases and J 7 bases, leaving 10 bases between the germline ends. The CDR3 totals 12 residues. Looked up from germline, CDR1 is SNHLY and CDR2 is FYNNEI. The DNA for the CDR3 is TGTGCCAGCAGTGTGGCTGAAAGTGGCTACACCTTC. This codes for CASSVAESGYTF.

The chain links TRBV6-1 to TRBJ1-4, with D unresolved. The CDR3 is 16 residues long. V lost 6 bases and J lost 1, with 15 bases in between. The germline gives CDR1 MNHNS, CDR2 SASEGT. The CDR3 sequence: CASSERIGVTNEKLFF. The CDR3 DNA follows: TGTGCCAGCAGCGAAAGAATCGGGGTAACTAATGAAAAACTGTTTTTT.

The CDR3 here is CASSFPGNYGYTF. CDR3 bases: TGTGCCAGCAGCTTTCCAGGGAACTATGGCTACACCTTC. The chain carries TRBV7-6 and TRBJ1-2, with D tentatively TRBD1 (5 bases). The CDR3 is made up of 13 amino acids. Germline values: CDR1 SGHVS, CDR2 FNYEAQ. Trimming took off 3 bases at V and 2 bases at J, with 7 bases between the two ends.

J is TRBJ1-1 and V is TRBV15; D possibly corresponds to TRBD1 (5 bases). The CDR3 spans 15 residues. Germline-derived CDR1 and CDR2 are LNHNV and YYDKDF (reference sequence). V was shortened by 4 bases and J by 1 base, with 13 bases between the two germline ends. CDR3 nucleotide sequence: TGTGCCACCAGCAAATGGGGGGGTCGGAACACTGAAGCTTTCTTT. Residues: CATSKWGGRNTEAFF.

The chain employs TRBV6-1 and TRBJ1-5; D call uncertain. CDR1 is MNHNS and CDR2 is SASEGT in the germline V gene. The CDR3 runs 14 residues. The V end lost 1 base, the J end lost 4 bases, and 8 bases lay between the germline ends. The DNA of the CDR3 is TGTGCCAGCAGTGAAGTCTCCAGGAATCAGCCCCAGCATTTT. It translates to CASSEVSRNQPQHF.

The chain links TRBV11-2 to TRBJ2-4, with D hard to call. CDR1 SGHAT and CDR2 FQNNGV come from the germline V gene. V gave up 0 bases and J gave up 7 bases, with 7 bases separating them. CDR3 size: 13 residues. The CDR3 region is CASSLDFGNIQYF. The DNA of the CDR3 is TGTGCCAGCAGCTTAGATTTCGGGAACATTCAGTACTTC.

The DNA for the CDR3 is TGTGCCAGCAGTGACCCCCAGACAGGGTTCAACACTGAAGCTTTCTTT. Translating gives CASSDPQTGFNTEAFF. The chain employs TRBV6-1 and TRBJ1-1; 7 bases align to TRBD1. Trimming at V came to 3 bases and at J to 2 bases, leaving 9 bases not matched to a gene. CDR3 size: 16 residues. Germline assignment: CDR1 MNHNS and CDR2 SASEGT.

The chain carries TRBV27 and TRBJ1-2; tentative D call: TRBD1 (5 bases). Trimming shortened V by 6 bases and J by 2 bases, and 13 bases separated the two germline ends. CDR1 MNHEY and CDR2 SMNVEV come from the germline V gene (reference sequence). The CDR3 covers 14 residues. CDR3 bases: TGTGCCAGCAGCCCCTGGACAAGCAACTATGGCTACACCTTC. It codes for CASSPWTSNYGYTF.

This rearrangement joins TRBV30 to TRBJ1-5; TRBD1 might be the D (6 bases). This CDR3 region has 14 residues. The ends were cut back, 0 bases at V and 10 bases at J, with 16 bases in the middle. Per germline, CDR1 GTSNPN and CDR2 SVGIG (reference sequence). CDR3 residues: CAWSVAGARGPQHF. The CDR3 DNA is TGTGCCTGGAGTGTCGCGGGGGCGAGGGGTCCCCAGCATTTT. Based on the CDR3 plus reference TRBV30 and TRBJ1-5, the full variable domain is SQTIHQWPATLVQPVGSPLSLECTVEGTSNPNLYWYRQAAGRGLQLLFYSVGIGQISSEVPQNLSASRPQDRQFILSSKKLLLSDSGFYLCAWSVAGARGPQHFGDGTRLSIL.

DNA for the CDR3: TGTGCCAGCAGCTTAGCAGGATACACTGAAGCTTTCTTT. Its translation: CASSLAGYTEAFF. This chain uses TRBV11-2 with TRBJ1-1; D gene ambiguous. Germline CDR1 reads SGHAT; CDR2 reads FQNNGV. Deletions cut 1 base from V and 3 bases from J, with 6 bases between. The CDR3 has 13 residues.

The chain is built from TRBV6-4 and TRBJ1-1, with D uncertain. The V and J ends lost 6 bases and 0 bases respectively, with 11 bases between them. The CDR3 loop spans 14 amino acids. From germline, CDR1 is MRHNA and CDR2 SNTAGT. CDR3 DNA sequence: TGTGCCAGCAGCCAGGACTGGATGAACACTGAAGCTTTCTTT. Translating gives CASSQDWMNTEAFF.